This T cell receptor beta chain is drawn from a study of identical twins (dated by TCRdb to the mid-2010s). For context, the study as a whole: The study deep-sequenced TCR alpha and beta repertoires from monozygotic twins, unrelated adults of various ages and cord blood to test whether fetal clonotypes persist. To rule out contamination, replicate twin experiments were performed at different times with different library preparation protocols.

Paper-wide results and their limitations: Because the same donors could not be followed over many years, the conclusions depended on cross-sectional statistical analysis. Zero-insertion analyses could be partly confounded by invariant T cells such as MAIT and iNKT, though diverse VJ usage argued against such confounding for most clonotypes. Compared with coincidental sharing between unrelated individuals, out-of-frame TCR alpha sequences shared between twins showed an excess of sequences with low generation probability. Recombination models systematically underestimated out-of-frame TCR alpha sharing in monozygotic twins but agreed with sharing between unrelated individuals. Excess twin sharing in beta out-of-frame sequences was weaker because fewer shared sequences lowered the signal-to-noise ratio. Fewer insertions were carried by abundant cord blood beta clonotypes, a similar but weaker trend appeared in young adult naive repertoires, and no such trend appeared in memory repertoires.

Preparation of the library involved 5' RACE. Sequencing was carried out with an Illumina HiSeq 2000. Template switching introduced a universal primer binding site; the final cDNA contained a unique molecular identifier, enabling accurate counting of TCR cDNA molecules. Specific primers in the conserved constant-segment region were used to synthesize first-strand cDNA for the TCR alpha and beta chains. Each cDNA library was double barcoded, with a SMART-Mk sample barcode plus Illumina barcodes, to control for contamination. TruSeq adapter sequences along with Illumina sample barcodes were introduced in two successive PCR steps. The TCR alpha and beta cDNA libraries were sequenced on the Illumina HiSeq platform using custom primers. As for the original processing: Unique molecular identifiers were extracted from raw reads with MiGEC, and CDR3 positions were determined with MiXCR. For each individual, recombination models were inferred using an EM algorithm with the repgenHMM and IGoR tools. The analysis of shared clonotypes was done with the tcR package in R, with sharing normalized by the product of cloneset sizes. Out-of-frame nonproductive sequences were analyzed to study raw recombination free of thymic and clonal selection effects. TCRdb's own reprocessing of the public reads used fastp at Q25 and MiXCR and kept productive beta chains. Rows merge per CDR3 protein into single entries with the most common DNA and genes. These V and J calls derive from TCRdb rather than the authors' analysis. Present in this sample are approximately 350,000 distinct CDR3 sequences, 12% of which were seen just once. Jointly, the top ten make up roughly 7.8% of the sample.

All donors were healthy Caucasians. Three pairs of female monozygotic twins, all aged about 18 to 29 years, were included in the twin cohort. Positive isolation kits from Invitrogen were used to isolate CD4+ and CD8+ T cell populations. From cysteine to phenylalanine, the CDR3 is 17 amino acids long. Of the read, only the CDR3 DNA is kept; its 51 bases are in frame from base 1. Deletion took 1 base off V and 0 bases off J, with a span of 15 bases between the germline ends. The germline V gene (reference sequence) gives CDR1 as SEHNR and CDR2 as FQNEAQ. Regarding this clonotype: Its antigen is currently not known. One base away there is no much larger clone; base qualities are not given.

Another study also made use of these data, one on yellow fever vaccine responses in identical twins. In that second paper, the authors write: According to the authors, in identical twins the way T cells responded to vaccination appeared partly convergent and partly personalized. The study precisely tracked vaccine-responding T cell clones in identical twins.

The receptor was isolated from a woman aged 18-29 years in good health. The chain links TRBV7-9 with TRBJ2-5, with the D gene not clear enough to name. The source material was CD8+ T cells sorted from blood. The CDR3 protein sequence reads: CASSLGSVYKYQETQYF. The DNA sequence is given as TGTGCCAGCAGCTTAGGGTCAGTTTATAAGTACCAAGAGACCCAGTACTTC.